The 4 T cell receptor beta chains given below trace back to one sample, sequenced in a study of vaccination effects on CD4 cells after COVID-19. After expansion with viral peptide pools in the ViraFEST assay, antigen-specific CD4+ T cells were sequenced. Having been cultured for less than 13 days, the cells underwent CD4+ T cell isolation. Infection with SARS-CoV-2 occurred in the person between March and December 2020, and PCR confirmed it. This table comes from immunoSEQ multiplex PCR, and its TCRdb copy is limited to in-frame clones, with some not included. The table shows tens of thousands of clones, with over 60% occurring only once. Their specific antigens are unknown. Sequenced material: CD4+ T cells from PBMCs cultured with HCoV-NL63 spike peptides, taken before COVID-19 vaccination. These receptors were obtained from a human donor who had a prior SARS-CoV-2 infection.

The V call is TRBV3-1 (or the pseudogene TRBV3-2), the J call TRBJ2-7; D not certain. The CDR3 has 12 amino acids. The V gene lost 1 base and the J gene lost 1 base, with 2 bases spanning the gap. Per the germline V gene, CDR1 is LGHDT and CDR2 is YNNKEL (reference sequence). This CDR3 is CASSQASYEQYF. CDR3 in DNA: TGTGCCAGCAGCCAAGCTTCCTACGAGCAGTACTTC.

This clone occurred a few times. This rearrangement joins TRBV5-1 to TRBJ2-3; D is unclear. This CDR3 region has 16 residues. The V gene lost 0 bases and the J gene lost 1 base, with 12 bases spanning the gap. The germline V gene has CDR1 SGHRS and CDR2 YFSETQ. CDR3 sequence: CASSLGLSDGTDTQYF. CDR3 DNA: TGCGCCAGCAGCTTGGGTCTTTCAGACGGCACAGATACGCAGTATTTT.

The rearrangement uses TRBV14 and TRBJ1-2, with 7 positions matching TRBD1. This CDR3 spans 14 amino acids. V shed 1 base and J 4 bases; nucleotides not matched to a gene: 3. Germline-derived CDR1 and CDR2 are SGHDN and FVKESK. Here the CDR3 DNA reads TGTGCCAGCAGCCAAGGGGCAGGGGGCTATGGCTACACCTTC. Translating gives CASSQGAGGYGYTF.

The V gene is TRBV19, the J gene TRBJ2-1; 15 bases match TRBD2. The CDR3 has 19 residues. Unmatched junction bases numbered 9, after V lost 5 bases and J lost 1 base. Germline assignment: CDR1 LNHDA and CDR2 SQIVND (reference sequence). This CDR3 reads CASSVTGTSGGKSYNEQFF. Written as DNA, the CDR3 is TGTGCCAGTAGTGTCACCGGGACTAGCGGGGGGAAATCCTACAATGAGCAGTTCTTC.